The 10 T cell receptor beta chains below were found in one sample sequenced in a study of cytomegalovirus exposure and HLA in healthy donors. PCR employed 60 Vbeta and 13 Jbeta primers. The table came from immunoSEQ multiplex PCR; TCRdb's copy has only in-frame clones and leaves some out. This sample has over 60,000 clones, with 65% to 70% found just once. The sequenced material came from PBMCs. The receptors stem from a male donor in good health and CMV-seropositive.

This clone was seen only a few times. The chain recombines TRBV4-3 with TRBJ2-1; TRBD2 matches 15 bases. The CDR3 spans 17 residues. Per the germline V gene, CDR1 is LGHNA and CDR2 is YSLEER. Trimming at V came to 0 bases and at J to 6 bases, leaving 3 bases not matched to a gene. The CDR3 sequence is CASSQDGLAGGINEQFF. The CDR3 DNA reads TGCGCCAGCAGCCAAGACGGACTAGCGGGAGGGATCAATGAGCAGTTCTTC.

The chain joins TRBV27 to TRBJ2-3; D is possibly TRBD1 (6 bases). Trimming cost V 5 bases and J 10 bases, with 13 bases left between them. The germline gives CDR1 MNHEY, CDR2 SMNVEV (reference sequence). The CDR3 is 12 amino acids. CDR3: CASSPGHRAQYF. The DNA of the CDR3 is TGTGCCAGCAGTCCGGGACATCGAGCGCAGTATTTT.

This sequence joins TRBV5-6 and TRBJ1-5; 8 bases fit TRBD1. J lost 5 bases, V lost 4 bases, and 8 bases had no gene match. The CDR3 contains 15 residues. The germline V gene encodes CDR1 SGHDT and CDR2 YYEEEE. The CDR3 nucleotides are TGTGCCAGCAGCCGGACAGGGAGAGGGGATCAGCCCCAGCATTTT. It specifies CASSRTGRGDQPQHF.

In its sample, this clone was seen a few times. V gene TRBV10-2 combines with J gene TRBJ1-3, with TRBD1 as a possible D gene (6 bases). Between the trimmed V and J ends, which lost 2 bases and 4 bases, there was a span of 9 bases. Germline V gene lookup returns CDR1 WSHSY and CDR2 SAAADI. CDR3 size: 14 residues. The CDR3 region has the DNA TGCGCCAGCAGTGAGCAGGGGACGGGAAACACCATATATTTT. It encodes CASSEQGTGNTIYF.

CDR3 sequence reads: CASRGQVTVGYTF. The CDR3 DNA is TGTGCCAGCAGGGGACAGGTTACTGTAGGCTACACCTTC. This chain uses TRBV2 with TRBJ1-2; 8 bases are shared with TRBD1. CDR3 length: 13 residues. Germline assignment: CDR1 SNHLY and CDR2 FYNNEI. Unmatched junction bases numbered 8, after V lost 6 bases and J lost 8 bases.

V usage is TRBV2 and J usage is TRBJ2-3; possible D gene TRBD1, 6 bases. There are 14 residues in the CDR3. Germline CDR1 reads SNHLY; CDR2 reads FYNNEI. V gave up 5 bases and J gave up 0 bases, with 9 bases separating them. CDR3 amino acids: CASSRTASTDTQYF. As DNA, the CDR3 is TGTGCCAGCAGTAGGACAGCCAGCACAGATACGCAGTATTTT.

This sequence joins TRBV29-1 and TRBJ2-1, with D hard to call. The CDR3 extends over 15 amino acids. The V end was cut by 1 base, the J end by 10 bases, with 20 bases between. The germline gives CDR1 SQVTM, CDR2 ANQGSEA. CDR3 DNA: TGCAGCGTTGAAGGTCCGCGGCGGCCGCCCCGGGAGCAGTTCTTC. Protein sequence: CSVEGPRRPPREQFF.

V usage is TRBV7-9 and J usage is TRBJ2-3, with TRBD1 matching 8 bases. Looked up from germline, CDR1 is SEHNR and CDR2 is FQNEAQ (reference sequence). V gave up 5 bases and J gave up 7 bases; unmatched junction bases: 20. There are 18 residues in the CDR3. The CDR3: CASSGGADSAGGLNTQYF. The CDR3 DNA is TGTGCCAGCAGCGGAGGGGCAGATTCGGCAGGGGGCCTTAATACGCAGTATTTT.

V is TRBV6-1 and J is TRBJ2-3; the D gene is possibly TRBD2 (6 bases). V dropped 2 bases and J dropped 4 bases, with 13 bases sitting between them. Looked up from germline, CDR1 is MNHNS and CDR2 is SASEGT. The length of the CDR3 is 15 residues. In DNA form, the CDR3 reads TGTGCCAGCAGTGAATGGGGGGTAGGCGCAGATACGCAGTATTTT. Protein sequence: CASSEWGVGADTQYF.

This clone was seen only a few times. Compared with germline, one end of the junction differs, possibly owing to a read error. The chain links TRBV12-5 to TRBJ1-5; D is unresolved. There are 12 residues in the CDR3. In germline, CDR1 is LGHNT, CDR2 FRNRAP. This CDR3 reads CASALGPQPQHF. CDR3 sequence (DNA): TGTGCTAGTGCTTTGGGTCCGCAGCCCCAGCATTTT.